The 29 T cell receptor beta chains below were found in one sample sequenced in a study of regulatory T cells in long-lasting Graves disease. Libraries of TCR beta came from iRepertoire HTBI primers plus Arm-PCR of CDR3 regions. Each CDR3 protein gets one entry after TCRdb re-called the multiplex PCR reads with MiXCR. This sample has 420,000 or so distinct CDR3 sequences, with 15% to 20% found just once. Specified time point: newly diagnosed GD, antithyroid drugs for less than 3 months. Researchers made the TCR library from RNA that was extracted from PBMCs. The sample also formed part of further work on T cells in Graves' hyperthyroidism and ophthalmopathy.

Source: peripheral blood mononuclear cells (PBMCs), taken at new diagnosis, from a patient treated with antithyroid drugs. The source is a woman younger than 30 with Graves disease.

This clonotype was counted once. The chain links TRBV11-2 to TRBJ2-1; a possible D gene is TRBD2 (6 bases). From germline, CDR1 is SGHAT and CDR2 FQNNGV. Trimming cost V 6 bases and J 0 bases, with 12 bases left between them. The CDR3 length is 15 residues. CDR3 in DNA: TGTGCCAGCAGGATCGACGGGAGCTCCTACAATGAGCAGTTCTTC. It specifies CASRIDGSSYNEQFF. Together with reference TRBV11-2 and TRBJ2-1, the CDR3 gives the full variable domain: EAGVAQSPRYKIIEKRQSVAFWCNPISGHATLYWYQQILGQGPKLLIQFQNNGVVDDSQLPKDRFSAERLKGVDSTLKIQPAKLEDSAVYLCASRIDGSSYNEQFFGPGTRLTVL.

For this clonotype: A read error may be the cause here, since a much bigger clone is one base away. This sequence joins TRBV11-3 and TRBJ2-1; D is unresolved. Trimming removed 3 bases from V and 10 bases from J, with 19 bases in between. The germline gives CDR1 SGHNT, CDR2 YENEEA. This CDR3 contains 15 residues. The CDR3 here is CASSLEGRLSYEQFF. DNA for the CDR3: TGTGCCAGCAGCTTGGAAGGCAGACTCTCCTACGAGCAGTTCTTC.

The chain employs TRBV4-1 and TRBJ2-1; 14 bases are a match to TRBD2. Germline CDR1 is MGHRA and CDR2 is YSYEKL. The CDR3 runs 20 residues. The J segment lost 0 bases and the V segment lost 3 bases, leaving 10 bases of the junction unmatched. CDR3 DNA: TGCGCCAGCAGCCAGGAGGGACTAGCGGGAGCTGAAGTCTCCTACAATGAGCAGTTCTTC. Translating gives CASSQEGLAGAEVSYNEQFF.

This clonotype was seen ten or more times. This chain links TRBV19 with TRBJ1-1; D ambiguous. Germline V gene data show CDR1 as LNHDA and CDR2 as SQIVND (reference sequence). The CDR3 covers 19 residues. The V and J ends lost 5 bases and 0 bases respectively, with 25 bases between them. CDR3 region: CASSFHWEGAKALNTEAFF. CDR3 bases: TGTGCCAGTAGTTTCCACTGGGAGGGCGCCAAAGCTTTGAACACTGAAGCTTTCTTT.

At least ten counts were recorded for this clonotype. This chain joins TRBV30 and TRBJ1-1; unclear D gene. This CDR3 region has 12 residues. The V end lost 8 bases, the J end lost 1 base, and 11 bases lay between the germline ends. The germline V gene has CDR1 GTSNPN and CDR2 SVGIG (reference sequence). The CDR3 region is CAGKARNTEAFF. CDR3 bases: TGTGCCGGTAAGGCAAGGAACACTGAAGCTTTCTTT.

In this sample, this clonotype turned up many times. The V and J genes are TRBV7-3 and TRBJ2-2; 7 bases map to TRBD2. The CDR3 is made up of 15 amino acids. Trimming took 5 bases from V and 4 from J; bases not matched to a gene: 7. Per germline, CDR1 SGHTA and CDR2 FQGTGA. The CDR3 reads CASSPSSGRTGELFF. Here the CDR3 DNA reads TGTGCCAGCAGCCCTTCTAGCGGCCGCACCGGGGAGCTGTTTTTT. The full variable domain, completed using reference TRBV7-3 and TRBJ2-2, is GAGVSQTPSNKVTEKGKYVELRCDPISGHTALYWYRQSLGQGPEFLIYFQGTGAADDSGLPNDRFFAVRPEGSVSTLKIQRTERGDSAVYLCASSPSSGRTGELFFGEGSRLTVL.

There are many counts of this clonotype. The chain employs TRBV12-3 or TRBV12-4 and TRBJ1-1; D is undetermined. CDR3 length: 14 residues. Trimming cost V 3 bases and J 0 bases, with 8 bases left between them. CDR3 loop: CASSLVLMNTEAFF. For the CDR3, the DNA is TGTGCCAGCAGTTTGGTCCTCATGAACACTGAAGCTTTCTTT.

Ten or more counts support this clonotype. This chain connects TRBV20-1 to TRBJ2-5, with a weak D call TRBD2 (5 bases). Trimming removed 1 base at V and 1 base at J, with 7 bases between. The CDR3 has 13 amino acids. Germline V gene sequence: CDR1 DFQATT, CDR2 SNEGSKA (reference sequence). The CDR3 sequence is CSARVGVQETQYF. The DNA of the CDR3 is TGCAGTGCTAGAGTGGGAGTCCAAGAGACCCAGTACTTC.

This clonotype has ten or more counts. The chain employs TRBV27 and TRBJ2-7; no clear D gene. Germline V gene sequence: CDR1 MNHEY, CDR2 SMNVEV (reference sequence). The V end lost 8 bases, the J end lost 4 bases, and 15 bases lay between the germline ends. The CDR3 totals 13 residues. The CDR3 region has the DNA TGTGCCAGCGGCTCTCGGCTAGATTACGAGCAGTACTTC. It specifies CASGSRLDYEQYF.

This clonotype was counted between two and nine times. The chain recombines TRBV4-1 with TRBJ1-5; perhaps TRBD1 as D (6 bases). CDR3 length: 15 residues. The V end was cut by 3 bases, the J end by 5 bases, with 14 bases between. Germline V gene data show CDR1 as MGHRA and CDR2 as YSYEKL. CDR3 protein: CASSQATDRYQPQHF. CDR3 nucleotide sequence: TGCGCCAGCAGCCAGGCTACAGACAGGTATCAGCCCCAGCATTTT.

This clonotype was counted many times. The chain employs TRBV2 and TRBJ2-1; D gene ambiguous. Per the germline V gene, CDR1 is SNHLY and CDR2 is FYNNEI. The CDR3 covers 15 residues. V dropped 5 bases and J dropped 0 bases, with 11 bases sitting between them. The CDR3 sequence: CASSYETGSYNEQFF. The CDR3 DNA sequence: TGTGCCAGCAGTTATGAGACGGGCTCCTACAATGAGCAGTTCTTC. Full variable domain (missing parts from reference TRBV2 and TRBJ2-1): EPEVTQTPSHQVTQMGQEVILRCVPISNHLYFYWYRQILGQKVEFLVSFYNNEISEKSEIFDDQFSVERPDGSNFTLKIRSTKLEDSAMYFCASSYETGSYNEQFFGPGTRLTVL.

This chain uses TRBV9 with TRBJ2-1; 9 bases align to TRBD1. Germline V gene sequence: CDR1 SGDLS, CDR2 YYNGEE. V shed 0 bases and J 4 bases; nucleotides not matched to a gene: 2. The length of the CDR3 is 15 residues. This chain's CDR3 is CASSVAGTGYNEQFF. The CDR3 DNA sequence: TGTGCCAGCAGCGTAGCCGGGACAGGGTACAATGAGCAGTTCTTC. The full variable domain, its missing parts supplied by reference TRBV9 and TRBJ2-1, is DSGVTQTPKHLITATGQRVTLRCSPRSGDLSVYWYQQSLDQGLQFLIQYYNGEERAKGNILERFSAQQFPDLHSELNLSSLELGDSALYFCASSVAGTGYNEQFFGPGTRLTVL.

The rearrangement links TRBV4-1 to TRBJ2-5; 10 bases line up with TRBD2. This CDR3 spans 17 amino acids. Trimming took 0 bases from V and 5 from J; bases not matched to a gene: 9. CDR1 is MGHRA, CDR2 YSYEKL, per germline. The CDR3 loop reads CASSQEGLAGAGETQYF. CDR3 nucleotide sequence: TGCGCCAGCAGCCAAGAAGGCCTAGCGGGAGCAGGGGAGACCCAGTACTTC.

V usage is TRBV5-1 and J usage is TRBJ2-3; TRBD2 agrees at 8 bases. This CDR3 region has 15 residues. The ends lost 4 bases at V and 3 bases at J; junction bases unmatched: 7. Germline CDR1 reads SGHRS; CDR2 reads YFSETQ. CDR3 residues: CASSPGTRVTDTQYF. The CDR3 DNA is TGCGCCAGCAGCCCCGGGACTAGAGTAACAGATACGCAGTATTTT.

This clonotype appeared a few times. The V and J genes are TRBV7-9 and TRBJ2-6; 9 bases are shared with TRBD1. This CDR3 has 15 amino acids. CDR1 is SEHNR, CDR2 FQNEAQ, per germline (reference sequence). V lost 5 bases, J lost 6 bases, and 5 bases stayed unmatched. In nucleotides, the CDR3 is TGTGCCAGCAGCGACAGGACAGGGGAGGCCAACGTCCTGACTTTC. Amino acid sequence: CASSDRTGEANVLTF.

The table lists this clonotype with many counts. This rearrangement joins TRBV27 to TRBJ2-7; TRBD1 aligns across 8 bases. The J segment lost 2 bases and the V segment lost 7 bases, leaving 1 base of the junction unmatched. The CDR3 loop spans 12 amino acids. Germline lookup yields CDR1 MNHEY and CDR2 SMNVEV (reference sequence). CDR3 bases: TGTGCCAGCAAGGACAGGGCCTACGAGCAGTACTTC. It encodes CASKDRAYEQYF.

The chain has TRBV20-1 and TRBJ1-2; maybe TRBD1 (5 bases). This CDR3 spans 11 amino acids. Trimming removed 8 bases from V and 8 bases from J, with 15 bases in between. The germline V gene has CDR1 DFQATT and CDR2 SNEGSKA (reference sequence). The CDR3 loop reads CSLQGSHGYTF. The CDR3 nucleotides are TGCAGTCTCCAGGGATCTCACGGCTACACCTTC.

This clonotype was seen many times. This rearrangement joins TRBV28 to TRBJ1-1, with 7 bases lining up with TRBD1. CDR1 and CDR2 from the germline V gene are MDHEN and SYDVKM. The CDR3 sequence is 14 residues long. Here the CDR3 DNA reads TGTGCACACAGGGGCGCCCCTACGAACACTGAAGCTTTCTTT. The encoded protein is CAHRGAPTNTEAFF.

This clonotype occurred many times. J is TRBJ2-7 and V is TRBV20-1; D might be TRBD2 (6 bases). In germline, CDR1 is DFQATT, CDR2 SNEGSKA (reference sequence). The CDR3 is made up of 14 amino acids. V lost 5 bases to trimming and J lost 3 bases, with 17 bases between them. DNA for the CDR3: TGCAGTGCTCGAGGGACTCTCCCGAACTACGAGCAGTACTTC. Translation: CSARGTLPNYEQYF.

This clonotype was detected ten times or more. The chain has TRBV27 and TRBJ2-1; D gene ambiguous. This CDR3 region has 12 residues. V dropped 5 bases and J dropped 7 bases, with 9 bases sitting between them. Germline-derived CDR1 and CDR2 are MNHEY and SMNVEV (reference sequence). CDR3 protein: CASSPHPNEQFF. CDR3 in DNA: TGTGCCAGCAGTCCTCATCCTAATGAGCAGTTCTTC.

This sequence joins TRBV6-5 and TRBJ2-1, with 8 bases fitting TRBD2. Germline V gene data show CDR1 as MNHEY and CDR2 as SVGAGI. The J segment lost 7 bases and the V segment lost 4 bases, leaving 9 bases of the junction unmatched. The CDR3 sequence is 15 residues long. CDR3 nucleotides: TGTGCCAGCAGTTGGGTAGCGGGACGGGGTAATGAGCAGTTCTTC. Encoded protein: CASSWVAGRGNEQFF.

This clonotype has more than one count but fewer than ten. The CDR3 DNA follows: TGCGCCAGCAGCTTGGGGCTAGCGGGTCCCAGCTCCTACGAGCAGTACTTC. This gives the protein CASSLGLAGPSSYEQYF. The genes are TRBV5-1 and TRBJ2-7; 8 bases match TRBD2. The junction had 8 bases not matched to a gene; V was cut back by 0 bases and J by 0 bases. The CDR3 runs 17 residues. CDR1 and CDR2 from the germline V gene are SGHRS and YFSETQ.

This clonotype was seen many times. This chain uses TRBV29-1 with TRBJ1-1; D is uncertain. Germline lookup yields CDR1 SQVTM and CDR2 ANQGSEA. This CDR3 region has 12 residues. Trimming removed 6 bases at V and 1 base at J, with 9 bases between. The CDR3 here is CSVSQRNTEAFF. For the CDR3, the DNA is TGCAGCGTAAGTCAACGGAACACTGAAGCTTTCTTT.

V gene TRBV13 combines with J gene TRBJ1-1; 9 bases line up with TRBD1. Germline V gives CDR1 PRHDT, CDR2 FYEKMQ (reference sequence). V dropped 4 bases and J dropped 6; count of bases not matched to a gene: 9. The CDR3 length is 15 residues. The CDR3 loop is CASSSTGGGPAEAFF. The CDR3 nucleotides are TGTGCCAGCAGCTCGACAGGGGGAGGGCCGGCTGAAGCTTTCTTT.

This clonotype showed up just a few times. The J gene is TRBJ2-3, the V gene TRBV9; 7 bases fit TRBD1. The J segment lost 3 bases and the V segment lost 3 bases, leaving 4 bases of the junction unmatched. The CDR3 spans 14 residues. Germline V lookup: CDR1 SGDLS, CDR2 YYNGEE. The CDR3 nucleotides read TGTGCCAGCAGCGATCCAGGGGGAACAGATACGCAGTATTTT. It yields the protein CASSDPGGTDTQYF. Supplemented by reference TRBV9 and TRBJ2-3, the full variable domain reads DSGVTQTPKHLITATGQRVTLRCSPRSGDLSVYWYQQSLDQGLQFLIQYYNGEERAKGNILERFSAQQFPDLHSELNLSSLELGDSALYFCASSDPGGTDTQYFGPGTRLTVL.

This clonotype has ten or more counts. The CDR3 loop reads CASSLSGGTYEQYF. The CDR3 nucleotides are TGTGCCAGCAGTTTATCCGGGGGCACCTACGAGCAGTACTTC. The V and J genes are TRBV28 and TRBJ2-7; the D call may be TRBD1 or TRBD2 (6 bases each). The length of the CDR3 is 14 residues. The V end lost 1 base, the J end lost 2 bases, and 9 bases lay between the germline ends. The germline CDR1 and CDR2 sequences are MDHEN and SYDVKM. Complete variable domain (other parts from reference TRBV28 and TRBJ2-7): DVKVTQSSRYLVKRTGEKVFLECVQDMDHENMFWYRQDPGLGLRLIYFSYDVKMKEKGDIPEGYSVSREKKERFSLILESASTNQTSMYLCASSLSGGTYEQYFGPGTRLTVT.

CDR3 sequence: CASSVSVYEQYF. CDR3 nucleotide sequence: TGTGCCAGCAGTGTTTCCGTGTACGAGCAGTACTTC. The genes are TRBV2 and TRBJ2-7; D is uncertain. Per germline, CDR1 SNHLY and CDR2 FYNNEI. This CDR3 is 12 amino acids long. V gave up 4 bases and J gave up 4 bases, with 8 bases separating them.

This clonotype was counted a few times. CDR3 residues: CASRRTGRRGYTF. For the CDR3, the DNA is TGTGCCAGCAGGAGGACAGGGCGACGCGGCTACACCTTC. This chain connects TRBV28 to TRBJ1-2; 8 nucleotides align to TRBD1. V lost 6 bases, J lost 8 bases, and 8 bases stayed unmatched. The CDR3 contains 13 residues. From germline, CDR1 is MDHEN and CDR2 SYDVKM.

This clonotype turned up a few times. The rearrangement joins TRBV29-1 to TRBJ2-3; possibly TRBD2 for D (5 bases). Germline-derived CDR1 and CDR2 are SQVTM and ANQGSEA. There are 14 residues in the CDR3. Trimming removed 5 bases at V and 3 bases at J, with 15 bases between. The CDR3 DNA follows: TGCAGCGTTCTAGTCGAGGGCCGGACAGATACGCAGTATTTT. Protein: CSVLVEGRTDTQYF.